These 24 T cell receptor beta chains came from one sample sequenced in a study of blood T cell repertoires in COVID-19. Repertoires were generated with immunoSEQ multiplex PCR, while TCRdb's copy carries only in-frame clones and drops some. The table records around 390,000 clones, roughly 89% of them present only once. Sequencing input: PBMCs or T cells enriched from blood (not recorded which). All receptors come from a woman aged 45 to 65 who had recovered from COVID-19.

The V and J genes are TRBV28 and TRBJ1-2, with a possible D match to TRBD1 (5 bases). CDR1 MDHEN and CDR2 SYDVKM come from the germline V gene. This CDR3 contains 14 residues. With 5 bases removed from V and 3 bases from J, the gap between germline ends came to 13 bases. The CDR3 nucleotides read TGTGCCAGCAGTCCCCTGTGGGGGGACTATGGCTACACCTTC. Translation: CASSPLWGDYGYTF.

The chain has TRBV5-6 and TRBJ1-2; D not certain. Trimming removed 4 bases from V and 6 bases from J, with 16 bases in between. Per germline, CDR1 SGHDT and CDR2 YYEEEE. This CDR3 comprises 14 residues. CDR3 in DNA: TGTGCCAGCAGCCCCGGCCCGGGATTTGATGGCTACACCTTC. As protein: CASSPGPGFDGYTF. The variable domain in full, completed from reference TRBV5-6 and TRBJ1-2, reads DAGVTQSPTHLIKTRGQQVTLRCSPKSGHDTVSWYQQALGQGPQFIFQYYEEEERQRGNFPDRFSGHQFPNYSSELNVNALLLGDSALYLCASSPGPGFDGYTFGSGTRLTVV.

This clone has more than one count but fewer than ten. The V call is TRBV7-3, the J call TRBJ2-1; tentatively, D is TRBD2 (7 bases). The V end was cut by 1 base, the J end by 5 bases, with 12 bases between. Germline V lookup: CDR1 SGHTA, CDR2 FQGTGA. This CDR3 has 15 residues. The CDR3 nucleotides read TGTGCCAGCAGCTTAAACGGGGGGACACACAATGAGCAGTTCTTC. As protein: CASSLNGGTHNEQFF.

V and J are TRBV12-3 or TRBV12-4 and TRBJ1-1; no clear D gene. This CDR3 has 13 amino acids. The V gene lost 3 bases and the J gene lost 6 bases, with 11 bases spanning the gap. The CDR3 DNA reads TGTGCCAGCAGTTTTTCAGTTATCGCTGAAGCTTTCTTT. It codes for CASSFSVIAEAFF.

Regarding this clone: The junction does not match germline at one end; this may be a read error. The chain uses TRBV3-1 (or the pseudogene TRBV3-2) and TRBJ1-1; D is possibly TRBD1 (6 bases). The CDR3 sequence is 15 residues long. Germline V gene lookup returns CDR1 LGHDT and CDR2 YNNKEL (reference sequence). CDR3 DNA: TGTGCCAGCAGCGAAGAGAGGGGGAGATGGACTGAAGCTTTCTTT. Amino acid sequence: CASSEERGRWTEAFF.

This clone was seen a handful of times. The rearrangement joins TRBV7-2 to TRBJ1-4; possibly TRBD1 for D (5 bases). The germline V gene has CDR1 SGHTA and CDR2 FQGNSA. The V and J ends lost 3 bases and 7 bases respectively, with 18 bases between them. The CDR3 length is 16 residues. CDR3 protein: CASSLGFGGSTEKLFF. The DNA for the CDR3 is TGTGCCAGCAGCTTGGGATTCGGGGGATCGACTGAAAAACTGTTTTTT.

Comment on this clone: At one of its ends the junction is not consistent with the germline gene, which may arise from a read error. This chain uses TRBV6-1 with TRBJ2-7, with 7 bases fitting TRBD1. Germline V gene lookup returns CDR1 MNHNS and CDR2 SASEGT. The CDR3 has 13 amino acids. The CDR3 sequence is CASSEEAWNRGFF. The CDR3 nucleotides are TGTGCCAGCAGTGAAGAGGCGTGGAACAGGGGTTTTTTC.

The chain is built from TRBV10-3 and TRBJ1-1, with 8 bases aligning to TRBD1. The CDR3 covers 13 residues. With 7 bases clipped from V and 4 bases from J, the junction kept 5 bases outside the gene matches. CDR1 and CDR2 from the germline V gene are ENHRY and SYGVKD. CDR3 sequence reads: CAINQQGGTEAFF. DNA of the CDR3: TGTGCCATCAATCAACAGGGGGGCACTGAAGCTTTCTTT.

This clone occurred a few times. The sample holds other DNA sequences that translate to the same CDR3. The chain employs TRBV7-2 and TRBJ2-7, with D unresolved. Trimming took off 2 bases at V and 3 bases at J, with 5 bases between the two ends. Germline values: CDR1 SGHTA, CDR2 FQGNSA. The length of the CDR3 is 12 residues. CDR3 amino acids: CASSLTGYEQYF. The CDR3 DNA follows: TGTGCCAGCAGCTTAACGGGCTACGAGCAGTACTTC.

The rearrangement links TRBV3-1 (or the pseudogene TRBV3-2) to TRBJ2-7, with D possibly being TRBD1 (6 bases). The length of the CDR3 is 13 residues. Trimming took 3 bases from V and 3 from J, leaving 9 bases between them. CDR1 is LGHDT and CDR2 is YNNKEL in the germline V gene (reference sequence). The CDR3: CASSQGHDYEQYF. In DNA form, the CDR3 reads TGTGCCAGCAGCCAGGGACACGACTACGAGCAGTACTTC.

V usage is TRBV6-2 or TRBV6-3 and J usage is TRBJ1-4; TRBD1 agrees at 8 bases. There are 18 residues in the CDR3. The V gene's germline CDR1 is MNHEY and CDR2 SVGEGT. Unmatched junction bases numbered 19, after V lost 6 bases and J lost 7 bases. CDR3 amino acids: CASSPDIPTGERGEKLFF. The DNA of the CDR3 is TGTGCCAGCAGCCCCGATATTCCGACAGGGGAGAGAGGTGAAAAACTGTTTTTT.

This clone was seen a single time. This chain connects TRBV19 to TRBJ2-5; 10 bases match TRBD2. After removal of 1 base from V and 5 bases from J, the junction contained 7 bases not matched to a gene. The CDR3 is 16 amino acids. Per the germline V gene, CDR1 is LNHDA and CDR2 is SQIVND (reference sequence). This chain's CDR3 is CASSIVSGGALETQYF. Here the CDR3 DNA reads TGTGCCAGTAGTATAGTGAGCGGGGGGGCGTTGGAGACCCAGTACTTC.

This chain connects TRBV5-1 to TRBJ2-3; 8 bases align to TRBD2. V dropped 1 base and J dropped 0; count of bases not matched to a gene: 7. CDR3 length: 17 residues. Per the germline V gene, CDR1 is SGHRS and CDR2 is YFSETQ. Here the CDR3 DNA reads TGCGCCAGCAGCTTGCTGGAGCGGGGGTTTAGCACAGATACGCAGTATTTT. It translates to CASSLLERGFSTDTQYF. Based on the CDR3 plus reference TRBV5-1 and TRBJ2-3, the full variable domain is KAGVTQTPRYLIKTRGQQVTLSCSPISGHRSVSWYQQTPGQGLQFLFEYFSETQRNKGNFPGRFSGRQFSNSRSEMNVSTLELGDSALYLCASSLLERGFSTDTQYFGPGTRLTVL.

V usage is TRBV10-3 and J usage is TRBJ2-3; 7 bases are shared with TRBD2. The V gene end was trimmed by 7 bases and the J gene end by 1 base; junction bases not matched to a gene: 8. The length of the CDR3 is 15 residues. Looked up from germline, CDR1 is ENHRY and CDR2 is SYGVKD. The CDR3 region is CAITQNGLGTDTQYF. CDR3 bases: TGTGCCATCACTCAAAACGGACTAGGCACAGATACGCAGTATTTT.

The chain has TRBV19 and TRBJ2-1; TRBD2 agrees at 15 bases. CDR1 LNHDA and CDR2 SQIVND come from the germline V gene (reference sequence). The junction had 16 bases not matched to a gene; V was cut back by 4 bases and J by 9 bases. This CDR3 contains 19 residues. The CDR3 coding sequence is TGTGCCAGTAGTACCGGACTAGCGGGGGGGCGAAGTTTTTCTCGTGAGCAGTTCTTC. Protein: CASSTGLAGGRSFSREQFF.

This chain joins TRBV19 and TRBJ1-5; D possibly corresponds to TRBD1 (6 bases). Germline V gene sequence: CDR1 LNHDA, CDR2 SQIVND (reference sequence). Trimming removed 7 bases at V and 1 base at J, with 17 bases between. The CDR3 totals 16 residues. The CDR3 sequence is CASIPSRGASNQPQHF. The CDR3 bases are TGTGCCAGTATCCCTTCGCGGGGGGCGAGCAATCAGCCCCAGCATTTT.

This clone appeared a few times. The chain joins TRBV5-5 to TRBJ1-2; D is ambiguous. V shed 4 bases and J shed 0 bases, with 13 bases lying between them. Per the germline V gene, CDR1 is SGHKS and CDR2 is YYEKEE (reference sequence). CDR3 size: 15 residues. The CDR3 sequence: CASSNINPANYGYTF. The CDR3 DNA reads TGTGCCAGCAGCAACATCAATCCCGCTAACTATGGCTACACCTTC. Complete variable domain (other parts from reference TRBV5-5 and TRBJ1-2): DAGVTQSPTHLIKTRGQQVTLRCSPISGHKSVSWYQQVLGQGPQFIFQYYEKEERGRGNFPDRFSARQFPNYSSELNVNALLLGDSALYLCASSNINPANYGYTFGSGTRLTVV.

The gene calls are TRBV11-2 and TRBJ1-1; D is uncertain. Germline CDR1 is SGHAT and CDR2 is FQNNGV. The V gene lost 3 bases and the J gene lost 5 bases, with 13 bases spanning the gap. The CDR3 extends over 14 amino acids. CDR3 DNA sequence: TGTGCCAGCAGCTTTAGGGAGTCGATTACTGAAGCTTTCTTT. This codes for CASSFRESITEAFF.

This clone was counted a single time. The CDR3 DNA is TGTGCCAGCGCCGGGACAGGGGGCACTGGCTACACCTTC. Amino acid sequence: CASAGTGGTGYTF. The chain couples TRBV19 to TRBJ1-2, with 12 nucleotides matching TRBD1. Germline V gene data show CDR1 as LNHDA and CDR2 as SQIVND (reference sequence). This CDR3 is built from 13 residues. V lost 9 bases to trimming and J lost 7 bases; unmatched junction nucleotides: 6.

The V gene is TRBV15, the J gene TRBJ2-1; 9 bases are a match to TRBD2. This CDR3 comprises 17 residues. Per germline, CDR1 LNHNV and CDR2 YYDKDF (reference sequence). The trim removed 0 bases at V and 2 bases at J, leaving 5 bases unmatched. The CDR3 sequence: CATSRDLLAGPYNEQFF. CDR3 sequence (DNA): TGTGCCACCAGCAGAGATTTACTAGCGGGCCCCTACAATGAGCAGTTCTTC.

This clone appeared once. The chain has TRBV6-2 or TRBV6-3 and TRBJ2-3; the match to TRBD1 covers 8 bases. V dropped 6 bases and J dropped 2; count of bases not matched to a gene: 4. Germline V gives CDR1 MNHEY, CDR2 SVGEGT. CDR3 length equals 14 residues. The CDR3 region has the DNA TGTGCCAGCAGCCAGGACAGGGTCACAGATACGCAGTATTTT. Residues: CASSQDRVTDTQYF.

The genes are TRBV6-2 or TRBV6-3 and TRBJ2-1; 12 nucleotides align to TRBD2. The CDR3 extends over 20 amino acids. CDR1 and CDR2 from the germline V gene are MNHEY and SVGEGT. V lost 3 bases to trimming and J lost 2 bases; unmatched junction nucleotides: 14. The CDR3 protein is CASSYSGTSGSGAPYNEQFF. DNA of the CDR3: TGTGCCAGCAGTTATTCCGGGACTAGCGGGTCCGGGGCCCCCTACAATGAGCAGTTCTTC.

This clone appeared a single time. J is TRBJ1-1 and V is TRBV19; 8 bases agree with TRBD1. CDR1 is LNHDA, CDR2 SQIVND, per germline (reference sequence). Trimming at V came to 6 bases and at J to 5 bases, leaving 14 bases not matched to a gene. CDR3 size: 16 residues. The CDR3, as DNA: TGTGCCAGTAGCCGCCCCACACACAGGGGGAATACTGAAGCTTTCTTT. This sequence encodes CASSRPTHRGNTEAFF.

This clone was observed a single time. V and J are TRBV7-2 and TRBJ1-3; 7 bases map to TRBD1. The length of the CDR3 is 14 residues. The J segment lost 4 bases and the V segment lost 5 bases, leaving 5 bases of the junction unmatched. Germline V lookup: CDR1 SGHTA, CDR2 FQGNSA. CDR3 protein: CASSLPDRGNTIYF. In DNA form, the CDR3 reads TGTGCCAGCAGCCTACCGGACAGGGGAAACACCATATATTTT.